The table lists the clone carrying this T cell receptor (beta chain) with a few counts. CDR3 length: 18 residues. Trimming removed 4 bases from V and 0 bases from J, with 19 bases in between. In germline, CDR1 is MNHEY, CDR2 SMNVEV (reference sequence). These data originate in a study of blood T cell repertoires in COVID-19. Study-level background: PBMCs, B-cell-depleted T cells, or T cells were the source of the cDNA or gDNA that made up the material.

Which cohort a participant joined came from the clinical history participants gave. What the recovered Cohort 3 donors had was two negative PCRs, clearance, or symptom resolution. Per the original methods: Amplification with reference gene primers provided the estimates of nucleated cell counts. Clones were read by immunoSEQ multiplex PCR, and TCRdb kept only the in-frame ones, dropping some. The D gene and trimming were derived from the DNA, and the V and J assignments and clone size from that table. Counted here are around 250,000 clones, approximately 83% occurring once; the ten biggest clones make up 1.5% to 2%.

The chain carries TRBV27 and TRBJ2-1, with D possibly being TRBD2 (6 bases). Sample: PBMCs or T cells enriched from blood (not recorded which). This TCR was sampled from a woman between 45 and 65 years old who had recovered from COVID-19. The CDR3 here is CASSSGTFPRNSYNEQFF. In DNA form, the CDR3 reads TGTGCCAGCAGTTCTGGGACTTTCCCTCGGAACTCCTACAATGAGCAGTTCTTC.